This T cell receptor (beta chain) appears in the sequencing data of a study of OX40 agonist ivuxolimab in advanced cancers. This CDR3 region has 14 residues. From germline, CDR1 is MNHNS and CDR2 SASEGT. The V gene lost 5 bases and the J gene lost 0 bases, with 11 bases spanning the gap. A history of autoimmune disease or systemic immunosuppression excluded patients. Only in-frame clones appear in the TCRdb table, and some are missing; sequencing was by immunoSEQ multiplex PCR. The table shows 75,000 to 80,000 clones, with roughly 80% occurring only once. This clone has only one observation. Its target is not known. Study findings and constraints: Near-lowest levels of clonal expansion characterized partial responders at 0.1-3.0 mg/kg. CD8+ T cells were the subset that, on average, had more expanded clones than CD4+. Antigen targets of the expanded peripheral T cells went undetermined.

The material sequenced was CD4+ or CD8+ T cells sorted from blood, taken in a trial of the OX40 agonist ivuxolimab. The receptor's source is an adult with an advanced solid tumor such as melanoma, head and neck, liver or kidney cancer. The chain uses TRBV6-1 and TRBJ2-7; D is possibly TRBD2 (6 bases). In DNA, the CDR3 is TGTGCCAGCAGTTATGTCGGGAGCTCCTACGAGCAGTACTTC. It yields the protein CASSYVGSSYEQYF.